This note documents a single TCR beta chain sequence. Original data processing: Quantification of nucleated cells was approximated via reference gene primer amplification. Clones were read by immunoSEQ multiplex PCR, and TCRdb kept only the in-frame ones, dropping some. Clone size and the V and J calls come from that table; the DNA yielded D and trimming. The sample lists approximately 300,000 clones; roughly 89% were seen once. These data come from a study of blood T cell repertoires in COVID-19. Between the trimmed V and J ends, which lost 6 bases and 3 bases, there was a span of 12 bases. This CDR3 region has 13 residues. Germline loops: CDR1 MDHEN, CDR2 SYDVKM. The Seattle patients, enrolled during active infection, were followed longitudinally.

This TCR derives from a woman aged 40 to 50 with COVID-19, enrolled during active disease. V and J are TRBV28 and TRBJ2-7, with D maybe TRBD1 (5 bases). Input material: peripheral blood. The CDR3 bases are TGTGCCAGCAGCCTCGGACACCGCTACGAGCAGTACTTC. Encoded protein: CASSLGHRYEQYF.